One sample yielded the 22 T cell receptor beta chains listed below, sequenced in a study of cytomegalovirus exposure and HLA in healthy donors. Vbeta (60) and Jbeta (13) primers were used in the PCR. Sequencing used immunoSEQ multiplex PCR; TCRdb keeps in-frame clones, though not all of them. Of roughly 150,000 clones in the sample, 82% were seen once. Source material: PBMCs. These receptors were obtained from a girl under 10 years old in good health and CMV-seropositive.

This chain joins TRBV30 and TRBJ1-3; 10 bases align to TRBD1. CDR3 size: 15 residues. In germline, CDR1 is GTSNPN, CDR2 SVGIG (reference sequence). Losses at the gene ends were 7 bases for V and 2 bases for J; bases not matched to a gene: 8. Here the CDR3 reads CASSSGTGAGNTIYF. Here the CDR3 DNA reads TGTGCCTCGTCTTCCGGGACAGGGGCTGGAAACACCATATATTTT.

The chain links TRBV7-8 to TRBJ2-3; unclear D gene. Per the germline V gene, CDR1 is SGHVS and CDR2 is FQNEAQ. V dropped 5 bases and J dropped 4 bases, with 13 bases sitting between them. The CDR3 totals 14 residues. The CDR3 DNA reads TGTGCCAGCAGCAGACATAGGTATCCAGATACGCAGTATTTT. It specifies CASSRHRYPDTQYF.

This clone has just one count. This chain uses TRBV23-1 with TRBJ1-4; D is unclear. TRBV23-1 is annotated as an ORF whose role is uncertain. V was cut by 10 bases and J by 8 bases, with 14 bases left in between. The CDR3 has 12 amino acids. The CDR3 spells CAILGRREKLFF. The CDR3 DNA reads TGCGCCATCCTGGGCAGAAGGGAAAAACTGTTTTTT.

This sequence joins TRBV30 and TRBJ2-7, with 10 bases identical to TRBD1. The germline V gene encodes CDR1 GTSNPN and CDR2 SVGIG (reference sequence). The V and J ends lost 7 bases and 5 bases, in that order; junction bases with no gene match: 23. This CDR3 has 18 residues. The CDR3 nucleotides are TGTGCCTCTTTTTCCTCGTTAGAATTGGGACAGGGGAGCCACGAGCAGTACTTC. Its translation: CASFSSLELGQGSHEQYF.

This clone showed up just once. J is TRBJ2-3 and V is TRBV5-1; 7 positions match TRBD1. Germline CDR1 is SGHRS and CDR2 is YFSETQ. V was pared by 2 bases and J by 4 bases, with 7 bases of the junction left unmatched. CDR3 length: 15 residues. The CDR3 sequence: CASSLRDREPDTQYF. CDR3 bases: TGCGCCAGCAGCTTAAGAGACAGGGAGCCAGATACGCAGTATTTT.

This clone was counted only a few times. The V and J genes are TRBV6-5 and TRBJ2-1; 11 bases fit TRBD2. This CDR3 spans 16 amino acids. After removal of 2 bases from V and 8 bases from J, the junction contained 8 bases not matched to a gene. Germline assignment: CDR1 MNHEY and CDR2 SVGAGI. The CDR3 sequence is CASSYTVVAGGDEQFF. In DNA form, the CDR3 reads TGTGCCAGCAGTTACACTGTGGTAGCGGGAGGGGATGAGCAGTTCTTC.

This clone was found once. The chain uses TRBV28 and TRBJ1-1, with 7 bases lining up with TRBD1. The junction had 10 bases not matched to a gene; V was cut back by 3 bases and J by 0 bases. The germline V gene has CDR1 MDHEN and CDR2 SYDVKM. The CDR3 is 17 amino acids. CDR3 loop: CASSLENRGRMNTEAFF. CDR3 sequence (DNA): TGTGCCAGCAGTTTGGAGAACAGGGGCCGGATGAACACTGAAGCTTTCTTT.

The genes are TRBV7-9 and TRBJ1-4, with D perhaps matching TRBD1 (5 bases). Per the germline V gene, CDR1 is SEHNR and CDR2 is FQNEAQ (reference sequence). This CDR3 spans 15 amino acids. V lost 3 bases, J lost 1 base, and 9 bases lay in between. The CDR3 bases are TGTGCCAGCAGCTTGCCCAGGGTAACTAATGAAAAACTGTTTTTT. Its protein is CASSLPRVTNEKLFF.

In DNA, the CDR3 is TGTGCCAGTAGTCTATCCGGGACTAGCGGGACCTACGAGCAGTACTTC. Translation: CASSLSGTSGTYEQYF. The rearrangement joins TRBV19 to TRBJ2-7; 13 nucleotides match TRBD2. CDR3 length equals 16 residues. Trimming removed 5 bases from V and 2 bases from J; junction bases left unmatched: 6. In germline, CDR1 is LNHDA, CDR2 SQIVND (reference sequence).

The V and J genes are TRBV30 and TRBJ1-2, with D perhaps matching TRBD1 (6 bases). V lost 3 bases and J lost 6, with 14 bases in between. Germline values: CDR1 GTSNPN, CDR2 SVGIG (reference sequence). The CDR3 spans 13 residues. CDR3 sequence (DNA): TGTGCCTGGAGCGCCAAGGCAGGGGATGGCTACACCTTC. Translating gives CAWSAKAGDGYTF. Drawing the rest from reference TRBV30 and TRBJ1-2, the complete variable domain is SQTIHQWPATLVQPVGSPLSLECTVEGTSNPNLYWYRQAAGRGLQLLFYSVGIGQISSEVPQNLSASRPQDRQFILSSKKLLLSDSGFYLCAWSAKAGDGYTFGSGTRLTVV.

The chain links TRBV2 to TRBJ2-3, with D tentatively TRBD2 (5 bases). Trimming took 9 bases from V and 4 from J, leaving 14 bases between them. The length of the CDR3 is 13 residues. Per germline, CDR1 SNHLY and CDR2 FYNNEI. This CDR3 is CASTGIGPDTQYF. CDR3 bases: TGTGCCAGTACCGGGATAGGGCCAGATACGCAGTATTTT.

The V call is TRBV5-4, the J call TRBJ1-1, with 9 bases fitting TRBD1. CDR1 is SGHNT, CDR2 YYREEE, per germline (reference sequence). The V segment lost 3 bases and the J segment 4 bases; nucleotides outside the gene matches: 19. The CDR3 is 19 residues long. CDR3: CASSSFPANRGRGPTEAFF. The CDR3 DNA follows: TGTGCCAGCAGCTCCTTCCCTGCTAACAGGGGGCGGGGACCCACTGAAGCTTTCTTT.

The rearrangement joins TRBV15 to TRBJ2-3; TRBD2 matches 8 bases. The V gene's germline CDR1 is LNHNV and CDR2 YYDKDF (reference sequence). The CDR3 has 14 amino acids. The J segment lost 1 base and the V segment lost 5 bases, leaving 2 bases of the junction unmatched. CDR3 loop: CATSQLAGTDTQYF. For the CDR3, the DNA is TGTGCCACCAGCCAACTAGCGGGCACAGATACGCAGTATTTT.

This clone was detected once. The chain couples TRBV30 to TRBJ2-1, with 14 nucleotides matching TRBD2. The J segment lost 15 bases and the V segment lost 6 bases, leaving 13 bases of the junction unmatched. Germline V lookup: CDR1 GTSNPN, CDR2 SVGIG (reference sequence). This CDR3 is built from 14 residues. This chain's CDR3 is CACPDGTSGRDRFF. The CDR3 DNA reads as TGTGCCTGTCCTGATGGGACTAGCGGGAGAGATCGGTTCTTC.

V gene TRBV4-2 combines with J gene TRBJ2-7; tentative D call: TRBD2 (5 bases). V lost 1 base to trimming and J lost 4 bases, with 20 bases between them. The CDR3 runs 17 residues. Germline V gives CDR1 LGHNA, CDR2 YNFKEQ. The CDR3 DNA is TGTGCCAGCAGCCAAGCCTCGGACTCCAGGATCAAGTACGAGCAGTACTTC. It translates to CASSQASDSRIKYEQYF.

This chain connects TRBV2 to TRBJ2-3; the match to TRBD1 covers 9 bases. The CDR3 contains 14 residues. The trim removed 10 bases at V and 6 bases at J, leaving 11 bases unmatched. From germline, CDR1 is SNHLY and CDR2 FYNNEI. For the CDR3, the DNA is TGTGCCACCCAGGGGGACAGGGAGTGGGATACGCAGTATTTT. As protein: CATQGDREWDTQYF.

V gene TRBV28 combines with J gene TRBJ2-1, with D perhaps TRBD1 (6 bases). The CDR3 consists of 15 residues. V was shortened by 0 bases and J by 0 bases, with 6 bases between the two germline ends. Per germline, CDR1 MDHEN and CDR2 SYDVKM. In DNA form, the CDR3 reads TGTGCCAGCAGTTTATGGGACAGCTCCTACAATGAGCAGTTCTTC. The encoded protein is CASSLWDSSYNEQFF.

The CDR3 nucleotides read TGTGCCAGCAGCTATAGCGGGAACAACTACAATGAGCAGTTCTTC. It translates to CASSYSGNNYNEQFF. The chain has TRBV5-8 and TRBJ2-1; 8 nucleotides line up with TRBD2. The ends lost 3 bases at V and 3 bases at J; junction bases unmatched: 5. Germline V gives CDR1 SGHTS, CDR2 YDEGEE. The CDR3 loop spans 15 amino acids.

The chain is built from TRBV2 and TRBJ2-1, with TRBD1 identical over 7 bases. CDR3 length: 15 residues. CDR1 is SNHLY, CDR2 FYNNEI, per germline. V lost 6 bases to trimming and J lost 4 bases; unmatched junction nucleotides: 9. The CDR3 nucleotides read TGTGCCAGCAGGCTTCCGGGGACAGCATACAATGAGCAGTTCTTC. Its translation: CASRLPGTAYNEQFF.

The chain is built from TRBV28 and TRBJ2-2; D may be TRBD2 (5 bases). V was clipped by 3 bases and J by 3 bases, with 11 bases between them. The germline V gene encodes CDR1 MDHEN and CDR2 SYDVKM. The CDR3 length is 15 residues. The CDR3 spells CASSFGGIDTGELFF. The CDR3 DNA reads as TGTGCCAGCAGTTTCGGAGGAATTGACACCGGGGAGCTGTTTTTT. The variable domain in full, completed from reference TRBV28 and TRBJ2-2, reads DVKVTQSSRYLVKRTGEKVFLECVQDMDHENMFWYRQDPGLGLRLIYFSYDVKMKEKGDIPEGYSVSREKKERFSLILESASTNQTSMYLCASSFGGIDTGELFFGEGSRLTVL.

CDR3 sequence reads: CASSPPGHRNTEAFF. The CDR3 DNA sequence: TGTGCCAGCAGTCCTCCGGGACACCGGAACACTGAAGCTTTCTTT. The chain carries TRBV13 and TRBJ1-1; perhaps TRBD1 as D (6 bases). V shed 6 bases and J shed 1 base, with 15 bases lying between them. The germline V gene encodes CDR1 PRHDT and CDR2 FYEKMQ (reference sequence). The CDR3 is made up of 15 amino acids.

The chain uses TRBV5-6 and TRBJ2-3, with D perhaps matching TRBD2 (6 bases). Germline-derived CDR1 and CDR2 are SGHDT and YYEEEE. CDR3 size: 14 residues. V lost 2 bases and J lost 0, with 7 bases in between. For the CDR3, the DNA is TGTGCCAGCAGCTTTAGCGGTAGCACAGATACGCAGTATTTT. It translates to CASSFSGSTDTQYF.